The 14 T cell receptor beta chains below come from one sample, sequenced in a study of OX40 agonist ivuxolimab in advanced cancers. Generated by immunoSEQ multiplex PCR, the TCRdb table keeps only in-frame clones and is missing some. The sample yields fewer than 70,000 clones, roughly 85% seen once. Sequenced here: CD4+ or CD8+ T cells sorted from blood, sampled in a trial of the OX40 agonist ivuxolimab. The receptors here all came from an adult with an advanced solid tumor such as melanoma, head and neck, liver or kidney cancer.

This sequence joins TRBV5-1 and TRBJ2-3; TRBD2 is a possible D gene (6 bases). The CDR3 spans 14 residues. The germline CDR1 and CDR2 sequences are SGHRS and YFSETQ. The V and J ends lost 7 bases and 4 bases respectively, with 16 bases between them. CDR3 DNA sequence: TGCGCCAGCTCCCGGGACTGGGGGGCAGATACGCAGTATTTT. Protein product: CASSRDWGADTQYF.

The chain carries TRBV7-2 and TRBJ1-1; no definite D call. The CDR3 covers 13 residues. V was clipped by 5 bases and J by 8 bases, with 15 bases between them. From germline, CDR1 is SGHTA and CDR2 FQGNSA. CDR3: CASSPEGGREAFF. CDR3 DNA sequence: TGTGCCAGCAGCCCGGAGGGTGGCCGGGAAGCTTTCTTT.

The chain recombines TRBV7-2 with TRBJ2-7; the match to TRBD1 covers 12 bases. With 4 bases clipped from V and 5 bases from J, the junction kept 6 bases outside the gene matches. Germline V gene sequence: CDR1 SGHTA, CDR2 FQGNSA. The CDR3 covers 15 residues. This chain's CDR3 is CASSYTGTGGDEQYF. CDR3 nucleotides: TGTGCCAGCAGCTATACCGGGACAGGGGGCGACGAGCAGTACTTC.

The chain employs TRBV9 and TRBJ2-2; D is perhaps TRBD1 (6 bases). Between the trimmed V and J ends, which lost 0 bases and 7 bases, there was a span of 10 bases. The germline gives CDR1 SGDLS, CDR2 YYNGEE. CDR3 size: 14 residues. The CDR3 loop is CASSVDQGIGELFF. CDR3 nucleotides: TGTGCCAGCAGCGTAGATCAGGGGATCGGGGAGCTGTTTTTT.

The table lists this clone with a few counts. The sample carries other DNA sequences with the same CDR3. This chain links TRBV5-6 with TRBJ2-3; D is undetermined. Between the trimmed V and J ends, which lost 2 bases and 2 bases, there was a span of 6 bases. Germline V lookup: CDR1 SGHDT, CDR2 YYEEEE. The CDR3 consists of 13 residues. CDR3 region: CASSLGFTDTQYF. The CDR3 bases are TGTGCCAGCAGCTTAGGATTCACAGATACGCAGTATTTT.

The rearrangement links TRBV7-2 to TRBJ2-3; 8 bases align to TRBD2. The ends lost 2 bases at V and 6 bases at J; junction bases unmatched: 16. The CDR3 runs to 18 residues. Germline loops: CDR1 SGHTA, CDR2 FQGNSA. The CDR3 sequence is CASSLMMAGGPLGDTQYF. CDR3 in DNA: TGTGCCAGCAGCTTAATGATGGCGGGGGGCCCTCTTGGGGATACGCAGTATTTT.

The V and J genes are TRBV30 and TRBJ2-5, with TRBD1 identical over 8 bases. Germline assignment: CDR1 GTSNPN and CDR2 SVGIG (reference sequence). The CDR3 extends over 16 amino acids. V shed 1 base and J 3 bases; nucleotides not matched to a gene: 10. The CDR3 coding sequence is TGTGCCTGGAGTGAAGATGGCAGGGGGCAAGAAGAGACCCAGTACTTC. This translates into CAWSEDGRGQEETQYF.

The rearrangement uses TRBV15 and TRBJ2-2, with TRBD1 identical over 8 bases. Germline V gene lookup returns CDR1 LNHNV and CDR2 YYDKDF (reference sequence). This CDR3 spans 16 amino acids. J gave up 1 base and V 6 bases, and 7 bases lay outside the gene matches. DNA for the CDR3: TGTGCCACCAGTCCCCGGGGACAGGAGAACACCGGGGAGCTGTTTTTT. It specifies CATSPRGQENTGELFF.

J is TRBJ1-1 and V is TRBV6-1; D possibly corresponds to TRBD1 (5 bases). The V gene's germline CDR1 is MNHNS and CDR2 SASEGT. The CDR3 is 14 residues long. Trimming left V 6 bases short and J 0 bases short, with 11 bases between. The CDR3 spells CASSKGRLNTEAFF. The CDR3 region has the DNA TGTGCCAGCAGCAAGGGACGGCTGAACACTGAAGCTTTCTTT.

The J gene is TRBJ2-2, the V gene TRBV30, with TRBD2 matching 7 bases. There are 14 residues in the CDR3. Trimming cost V 5 bases and J 3 bases; bases outside gene matches: 6. CDR1 and CDR2 (germline): GTSNPN, SVGIG (reference sequence). CDR3 in amino acids: CAWGRGRDTGELFF. The CDR3 coding sequence is TGTGCCTGGGGGAGGGGAAGGGACACCGGGGAGCTGTTTTTT.

This clone has only a few counts. The chain uses TRBV10-3 and TRBJ2-1, with TRBD1 identical over 9 bases. Germline V gene lookup returns CDR1 ENHRY and CDR2 SYGVKD. The CDR3 is 14 amino acids. The J segment lost 4 bases and the V segment lost 2 bases, leaving 0 bases of the junction unmatched. The CDR3 sequence is CAISEDRGYNEQFF. CDR3 nucleotides: TGTGCCATCAGTGAGGACAGGGGGTACAATGAGCAGTTCTTC.

This clone was seen only a few times. This rearrangement joins TRBV5-4 to TRBJ2-2; D possibly uses TRBD1 or TRBD2 (5 bases each). Germline V gene data show CDR1 as SGHNT and CDR2 as YYREEE (reference sequence). The CDR3 contains 14 residues. V dropped 4 bases and J dropped 6 bases, with 13 bases sitting between them. CDR3 in amino acids: CASSPGRGSGELFF. As DNA, the CDR3 is TGTGCCAGCAGCCCGGGACGAGGGTCCGGGGAGCTGTTTTTT.

In nucleotides, the CDR3 is TGTGCCAGTAGTATGGGGACAGGATCGGGAGATACGCAGTATTTT. It codes for CASSMGTGSGDTQYF. This sequence joins TRBV19 and TRBJ2-3; TRBD1 aligns across 8 bases. The germline V gene encodes CDR1 LNHDA and CDR2 SQIVND (reference sequence). The junction had 7 bases not matched to a gene; V was cut back by 3 bases and J by 5 bases. This CDR3 spans 15 amino acids.

The rearrangement uses TRBV7-9 and TRBJ1-2; possibly TRBD1 for D (5 bases). Germline CDR1 SEHNR, CDR2 FQNEAQ (reference sequence). The V and J ends lost 5 bases and 11 bases respectively, with 15 bases between them. This CDR3 is built from 12 residues. The CDR3 loop is CASSVSGAEYTF. The CDR3 DNA follows: TGTGCCAGCAGCGTAAGTGGGGCAGAGTACACCTTC.